The table lists the clone carrying this TCR beta chain with a few counts. Its target is not known. Per the germline V gene, CDR1 is LGHDT and CDR2 is YNNKEL (reference sequence). The ends were cut back, 2 bases at V and 1 base at J, with 9 bases in the middle. The CDR3 is 15 amino acids. These data come from a study of T cells after yellow fever vaccination. Overall study findings and caveats: When the response was secondary, it was weaker but reached its peak faster, day 5 versus 15.

TCRdb reprocessed the 5' RACE reads with MiXCR, giving one entry per CDR3 protein. Of some 560,000 distinct CDR3 sequences listed, about a sixth are singletons. The sequences come from PBMCs, collected around 5 days after the first yellow fever vaccination. This chain joins TRBV3-1 and TRBJ2-1; D is ambiguous. This TCR was sampled from a man between 18 and 29 years old who received the YFV17D yellow fever vaccine. DNA for the CDR3: TGTGCCAGCAGCCAACCTGCTGTTTCCTACAATGAGCAGTTCTTC. Translation: CASSQPAVSYNEQFF.